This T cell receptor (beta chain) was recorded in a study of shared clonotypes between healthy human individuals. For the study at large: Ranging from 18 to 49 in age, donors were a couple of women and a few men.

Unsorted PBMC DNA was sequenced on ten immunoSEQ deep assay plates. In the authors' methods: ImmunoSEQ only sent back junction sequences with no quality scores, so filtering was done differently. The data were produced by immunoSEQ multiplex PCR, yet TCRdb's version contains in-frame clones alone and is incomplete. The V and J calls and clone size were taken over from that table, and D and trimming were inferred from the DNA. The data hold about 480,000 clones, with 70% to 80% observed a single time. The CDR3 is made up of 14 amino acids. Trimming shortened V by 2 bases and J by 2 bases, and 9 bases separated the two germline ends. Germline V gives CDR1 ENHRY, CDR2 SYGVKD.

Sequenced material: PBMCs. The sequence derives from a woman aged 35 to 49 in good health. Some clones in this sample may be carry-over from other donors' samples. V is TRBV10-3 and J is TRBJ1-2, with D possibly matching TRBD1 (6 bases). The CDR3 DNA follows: TGTGCCATCAGTGAGGTGACAGGAAACTATGGCTACACCTTC. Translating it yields CAISEVTGNYGYTF.